These 11 T cell receptor beta chains were all obtained from the same sample, sequenced in a study of T cell responses to AZD1222 COVID-19 vaccine. Measured with immunoSEQ multiplex PCR; TCRdb has only the in-frame clones, and not every one. Of some 110,000 clones in the sample, more than 70% were seen once. The sample in question was peripheral blood, obtained on day 0 of AZD1222 vaccination. The receptors stem from an adult in good health.

The rearrangement joins TRBV19 to TRBJ2-6, with 7 bases aligning to TRBD1. The CDR3 has 17 residues. Germline assignment: CDR1 LNHDA and CDR2 SQIVND (reference sequence). V lost 3 bases, J lost 2 bases, and 7 bases stayed unmatched. The CDR3 reads CASSMITTGTGANVLTF. The CDR3, as DNA: TGTGCCAGTAGTATGATTACGACAGGGACTGGGGCCAACGTCCTGACTTTC.

CDR3 nucleotide sequence: TGCAGTGCCAGTAGCGGGAGTGCAGATACGCAGTATTTT. Its translation is CSASSGSADTQYF. The V and J genes are TRBV20-1 and TRBJ2-3, with TRBD2 identical over 9 bases. V shed 6 bases, J shed 4 bases, and the junction held 5 bases outside the gene matches. Germline-derived CDR1 and CDR2 are DFQATT and SNEGSKA (reference sequence). The CDR3 is 13 residues long.

The gene calls are TRBV12-3 or TRBV12-4 and TRBJ1-1, with D possibly TRBD1 on 5 matching bases. The V end was cut by 8 bases, the J end by 6 bases, with 16 bases between. This CDR3 contains 13 residues. The DNA for the CDR3 is TGTGCCAGCGGGGGGTCTTTCGGCCCTGAAGCTTTCTTT. This encodes CASGGSFGPEAFF.

The rearrangement uses TRBV5-1 and TRBJ2-2; the D call may be TRBD1 or TRBD2 (5 bases each). The V gene lost 4 bases and the J gene lost 5 bases, with 12 bases spanning the gap. Germline-derived CDR1 and CDR2 are SGHRS and YFSETQ. The CDR3 is 14 amino acids. CDR3 loop: CASSQRGGTGELFF. The DNA for the CDR3 is TGCGCCAGCAGCCAGAGGGGCGGGACCGGGGAGCTGTTTTTT. Full variable domain (missing parts from reference TRBV5-1 and TRBJ2-2): KAGVTQTPRYLIKTRGQQVTLSCSPISGHRSVSWYQQTPGQGLQFLFEYFSETQRNKGNFPGRFSGRQFSNSRSEMNVSTLELGDSALYLCASSQRGGTGELFFGEGSRLTVL.

V usage is TRBV28 and J usage is TRBJ2-5; D remains ambiguous. CDR1 MDHEN and CDR2 SYDVKM come from the germline V gene. The CDR3 spans 12 residues. V was pared by 3 bases and J by 7 bases, with 9 bases between. The CDR3 nucleotides are TGTGCCAGCAGTTTGCCCTTATGGACCCAGTACTTC. It translates to CASSLPLWTQYF.

The V gene is TRBV7-8, the J gene TRBJ1-4, with 8 bases lining up with TRBD1. Trimming at V came to 5 bases and at J to 7 bases, leaving 18 bases not matched to a gene. The CDR3 has 18 residues. The germline CDR1 and CDR2 sequences are SGHVS and FQNEAQ. The CDR3 DNA sequence: TGTGCCAGCAGCCCCATTTTGCGACAGGGGAGTTTTGGTGAAAAACTGTTTTTT. Translated: CASSPILRQGSFGEKLFF.

The CDR3 coding sequence is TGCGCCAGCAGCCGGACAGGGCTCGAGCAGTTCTTC. This encodes CASSRTGLEQFF. This sequence joins TRBV5-1 and TRBJ2-1, with 8 bases fitting TRBD1. CDR3 length: 12 amino acids. Germline lookup yields CDR1 SGHRS and CDR2 YFSETQ. Germline trimming cut 4 bases from V and 10 bases from J; bases unmatched to any gene: 4. Looking up the rest from reference TRBV5-1 and TRBJ2-1 gives the full variable domain: KAGVTQTPRYLIKTRGQQVTLSCSPISGHRSVSWYQQTPGQGLQFLFEYFSETQRNKGNFPGRFSGRQFSNSRSEMNVSTLELGDSALYLCASSRTGLEQFFGPGTRLTVL.

CDR3 amino acids: CASSIGSGANVLTF. The CDR3, as DNA: TGTGCCAGTAGTATAGGTTCTGGGGCCAACGTCCTGACTTTC. The V gene is TRBV19, the J gene TRBJ2-6; no clear D gene. Trimming removed 1 base from V and 1 base from J, with 2 bases in between. The CDR3 spans 14 residues. Germline V gene sequence: CDR1 LNHDA, CDR2 SQIVND (reference sequence).

This clone was seen more than once but under ten times. The V call is TRBV4-1, the J call TRBJ2-1; 9 bases align to TRBD1. CDR3 length: 15 residues. With 8 bases clipped from V and 4 bases from J, the junction kept 9 bases outside the gene matches. Germline CDR1 and CDR2: MGHRA and YSYEKL. This CDR3 reads CASGPGQGPYNEQFF. CDR3 bases: TGCGCCAGCGGGCCGGGACAGGGTCCATACAATGAGCAGTTCTTC.

This CDR3 is CASSLGALGVNEQYF. The CDR3 DNA is TGCGCCAGCAGCTTAGGGGCGCTAGGTGTGAACGAGCAGTACTTC. This sequence joins TRBV5-1 and TRBJ2-7; tentative D call: TRBD1 (5 bases). V was clipped by 2 bases and J by 5 bases, with 17 bases between them. The CDR3 is 15 residues long. CDR1 SGHRS and CDR2 YFSETQ come from the germline V gene.

This clone was seen more than once but under ten times. This chain connects TRBV4-1 to TRBJ1-5; no clear D. The V and J ends lost 2 bases and 0 bases respectively, with 2 bases between them. The CDR3 length is 13 residues. Germline CDR1 is MGHRA and CDR2 is YSYEKL. The CDR3 DNA is TGCGCCAGCAGCCAAAGTAGCAATCAGCCCCAGCATTTT. Its translation is CASSQSSNQPQHF.